This TCR beta chain was recovered during a study of CD8+CD57+ T cells in acquired aplastic anemia. Concerning this clonotype: Its antigen remains unknown.

General study findings and limits: Shared by patients and controls, fewer than 30 CD8+ CDR3s were abundant in patients.

Genomic DNA was employed as the template in profiling TCR beta VDJ and CDR3. In TCRdb, the reads were re-called with MiXCR into one record per CDR3 protein. The data show about 150,000 distinct CDR3 sequences, less than 45% seen once. Germline V gene sequence: CDR1 ENHRY, CDR2 SYGVKD. The CDR3 consists of 14 residues. Trimming removed 10 bases at V and 8 bases at J, with 23 bases between. V and J are TRBV10-3 and TRBJ1-1; the D gene is possibly TRBD1 (5 bases). The specimen was sorted CD4+, CD8+, or CD8+CD57+ T cells (not recorded which) from PBMCs. This TCR was recovered from a human donor in good health, serving as a control. CDR3 bases: TGTGCCAGCACCTCGGGGGGAGCCAAACAAGAAGCTTTCTTT. This gives the protein CASTSGGAKQEAFF.